Listed below are T cell receptor beta chains from one sample, sequenced in a study of cytomegalovirus exposure and HLA in healthy donors. Using immunoSEQ multiplex PCR, the repertoire was profiled, and TCRdb retains in-frame clones only, with some absent. The sample lists about 240,000 clones, around 84% occurring once. The sample taken for sequencing was PBMCs. These receptors all stem from a girl under 10 years old in good health and CMV-seronegative. Both conserved end residues are part of each CDR3. Each record gives: CDR3 protein, CDR3 DNA, D gene, CDR3 length, V gene, clone size, J gene. A D gene is named only where the DNA matches it firmly. The listing skips clone size in some rows; elsewhere it reads once, few, many or a size class.

CDR3aa: CASRPGTGVDTEAFF
CDR3nt: TGCGCCAGCAGGCCCGGGACAGGGGTTGACACTGAAGCTTTCTTT
d_gene: TRBD1
len: 15
v_gene: TRBV5-1
abundance: .
j_gene: TRBJ1-1

CDR3aa: CASSRLAGGTNNEQFF
CDR3nt: TGTGCCAGCAGTCGACTAGCGGGAGGGACGAACAATGAGCAGTTCTTC
d_gene: TRBD2
len: 16
v_gene: TRBV27
abundance: .
j_gene: TRBJ2-1

CDR3aa: CASSTDRGYKQYF
CDR3nt: TGTGCCAGCAGTACCGACAGGGGCTACAAGCAGTACTTC
d_gene: TRBD1
len: 13
v_gene: TRBV27
abundance: .
j_gene: TRBJ2-7

CDR3aa: CASRTTGYGKLFF
CDR3nt: TGTGCCAGCAGGACTACAGGGTACGGGAAACTGTTTTTT
d_gene: .
len: 13
v_gene: TRBV2
abundance: .
j_gene: TRBJ1-4

CDR3aa: CASRQGSYGYTF
CDR3nt: TGTGCCAGTCGACAGGGGAGCTATGGCTACACCTTC
d_gene: TRBD1
len: 12
v_gene: TRBV6-5
abundance: .
j_gene: TRBJ1-2

CDR3aa: CASSSYDEQFF
CDR3nt: TGTGCCAGCAGTTCCTACGATGAGCAGTTCTTC
d_gene: .
len: 11
v_gene: TRBV27
abundance: .
j_gene: TRBJ2-1

CDR3aa: CASSPPGLAGVVNEQFF
CDR3nt: TGTGCCAGCTCACCACCGGGACTAGCGGGAGTGGTCAATGAGCAGTTCTTC
d_gene: TRBD2
len: 17
v_gene: TRBV18
abundance: .
j_gene: TRBJ2-1

CDR3aa: CASSHRGTGTGANVLTF
CDR3nt: TGCGCCAGCAGTCATCGGGGGACAGGGACTGGGGCCAACGTCCTGACTTTC
d_gene: TRBD1
len: 17
v_gene: TRBV23-1
abundance: .
j_gene: TRBJ2-6

CDR3aa: CASIRAGGRETQYF
CDR3nt: TGTGCCAGCATAAGAGCGGGGGGGCGAGAGACCCAGTACTTC
d_gene: TRBD2
len: 14
v_gene: TRBV6-1
abundance: .
j_gene: TRBJ2-5

CDR3aa: CASSTGTAAYEQYF
CDR3nt: TGTGCCAGTAGTACCGGGACAGCAGCCTACGAGCAGTACTTC
d_gene: TRBD1
len: 14
v_gene: TRBV19
abundance: .
j_gene: TRBJ2-7

CDR3aa: CASSYAGPGQGYEQYF
CDR3nt: TGTGCCAGCAGTTACGCTGGGCCGGGACAGGGGTACGAGCAGTACTTC
d_gene: TRBD1
len: 16
v_gene: TRBV6-5
abundance: once
j_gene: TRBJ2-7

CDR3aa: CATRLFYNEQFF
CDR3nt: TGTGCCACTCGACTATTCTACAATGAGCAGTTCTTC
d_gene: .
len: 12
v_gene: TRBV10-3
abundance: .
j_gene: TRBJ2-1

CDR3aa: CASSNTPRGNTIYF
CDR3nt: TGTGCCAGCAGCAACACCCCGAGGGGAAACACCATATATTTT
d_gene: .
len: 14
v_gene: TRBV6-1
abundance: .
j_gene: TRBJ1-3

CDR3aa: CASSPTGVGRAFF
CDR3nt: TGCGCCAGCAGCCCGACAGGGGTGGGGAGAGCTTTCTTT
d_gene: TRBD1
len: 13
v_gene: TRBV10-2
abundance: .
j_gene: TRBJ1-1

CDR3aa: CASSPSGQSAANEQFF
CDR3nt: TGTGCCAGCAGCCCCTCGGGACAATCGGCGGCCAATGAGCAGTTCTTC
d_gene: .
len: 16
v_gene: TRBV4-2
abundance: .
j_gene: TRBJ2-1

CDR3aa: CASSRDRGDGYTF
CDR3nt: TGTGCCAGCAGCCGGGACAGGGGAGATGGCTACACCTTC
d_gene: TRBD1
len: 13
v_gene: TRBV6-1
abundance: .
j_gene: TRBJ1-2

CDR3aa: CASSVVELSSYNEQFF
CDR3nt: TGTGCCAGCAGCGTAGTGGAGTTGAGCTCCTACAATGAGCAGTTCTTC
d_gene: .
len: 16
v_gene: TRBV9
abundance: .
j_gene: TRBJ2-1

CDR3aa: CASNKRTLLGQETQYF
CDR3nt: TGTGCCAGCAACAAAAGGACACTTTTGGGGCAAGAGACCCAGTACTTC
d_gene: .
len: 16
v_gene: TRBV6-6
abundance: few
j_gene: TRBJ2-5

CDR3aa: CASNIRALNEKLFF
CDR3nt: TGTGCCAGCAATATCAGGGCCCTTAATGAAAAACTGTTTTTT
d_gene: .
len: 14
v_gene: TRBV2
abundance: .
j_gene: TRBJ1-4

CDR3aa: CASSWKTDTGELFF
CDR3nt: TGTGCCAGCAGCTGGAAGACAGACACCGGGGAGCTGTTTTTT
d_gene: .
len: 14
v_gene: TRBV11-2
abundance: .
j_gene: TRBJ2-2

CDR3aa: CAISESGGGYGYTF
CDR3nt: TGTGCCATCAGTGAGTCCGGGGGGGGATATGGCTACACCTTC
d_gene: .
len: 14
v_gene: TRBV10-3
abundance: few
j_gene: TRBJ1-2

CDR3aa: CASRRTGANSPLHF
CDR3nt: TGTGCCAGCAGGAGGACAGGGGCGAATTCACCCCTCCACTTT
d_gene: TRBD1
len: 14
v_gene: TRBV25-1
abundance: once
j_gene: TRBJ1-6

CDR3aa: CASRRDFYEQYF
CDR3nt: TGTGCCAGCAGACGGGACTTCTACGAGCAGTACTTC
d_gene: .
len: 12
v_gene: TRBV2
abundance: .
j_gene: TRBJ2-7

CDR3aa: CSVVRAGGFNEQFF
CDR3nt: TGCAGCGTGGTAAGAGCGGGAGGATTCAATGAGCAGTTCTTC
d_gene: TRBD2
len: 14
v_gene: TRBV29-1
abundance: .
j_gene: TRBJ2-1

CDR3aa: CASSPTLAGGSTDTQYF
CDR3nt: TGTGCCAGCAGTCCTACCCTAGCGGGAGGGAGCACAGATACGCAGTATTTT
d_gene: TRBD2
len: 17
v_gene: TRBV28
abundance: .
j_gene: TRBJ2-3

CDR3aa: CASSFRISNTGELFF
CDR3nt: TGTGCCAGCAGCTTCAGGATCTCCAACACCGGGGAGCTGTTTTTT
d_gene: .
len: 15
v_gene: TRBV13
abundance: .
j_gene: TRBJ2-2

CDR3aa: CASSFRTEHMNTEAFF
CDR3nt: TGTGCCAGCAGTTTCCGGACAGAACACATGAACACTGAAGCTTTCTTT
d_gene: .
len: 16
v_gene: TRBV27
abundance: .
j_gene: TRBJ1-1

CDR3aa: CASSFSTWRGPYEQYF
CDR3nt: TGTGCCAGCAGCTTTTCCACTTGGCGGGGGCCCTACGAGCAGTACTTC
d_gene: .
len: 16
v_gene: TRBV11-2
abundance: .
j_gene: TRBJ2-7

CDR3aa: CACKRRGGGYTF
CDR3nt: TGTGCCTGCAAGAGGCGGGGGGGAGGCTACACCTTC
d_gene: .
len: 12
v_gene: TRBV30
abundance: .
j_gene: TRBJ1-2

CDR3aa: CASSQDGGKETQYF
CDR3nt: TGCGCCAGCAGCCAAGATGGGGGGAAAGAGACCCAGTACTTC
d_gene: .
len: 14
v_gene: TRBV4-1
abundance: .
j_gene: TRBJ2-5

CDR3aa: CASSLVLAGTGELFF
CDR3nt: TGCGCCAGCAGCTTGGTCCTAGCGGGCACCGGGGAGCTGTTTTTT
d_gene: TRBD2
len: 15
v_gene: TRBV5-1
abundance: .
j_gene: TRBJ2-2

CDR3aa: CASSRQGAANYGYTF
CDR3nt: TGTGCCAGCAGCCGACAGGGTGCCGCGAACTATGGCTACACCTTC
d_gene: TRBD1
len: 15
v_gene: TRBV7-2
abundance: .
j_gene: TRBJ1-2

CDR3aa: CASSRSGTYNSPLHF
CDR3nt: TGTGCCAGCAGCCGGTCGGGTACCTATAATTCACCCCTCCACTTT
d_gene: .
len: 15
v_gene: TRBV5-4
abundance: .
j_gene: TRBJ1-6

CDR3aa: CASSQDPWTGSGNTIYF
CDR3nt: TGCGCCAGCAGCCAAGATCCCTGGACAGGGTCAGGGAACACCATATATTTT
d_gene: TRBD1
len: 17
v_gene: TRBV4-1
abundance: .
j_gene: TRBJ1-3

CDR3aa: CASKGVGNSNTEAFF
CDR3nt: TGCGCCAGCAAGGGGGTCGGAAACTCGAACACTGAAGCTTTCTTT
d_gene: .
len: 15
v_gene: TRBV5-1
abundance: once
j_gene: TRBJ1-1

CDR3aa: CASTTDREKDYSNQPQHF
CDR3nt: TGTGCCAGTACCACCGACAGGGAAAAGGATTATAGCAATCAGCCCCAGCATTTT
d_gene: TRBD1
len: 18
v_gene: TRBV19
abundance: .
j_gene: TRBJ1-5

CDR3aa: CASNPGGYTDTQYF
CDR3nt: TGTGCCAGCAATCCAGGGGGATACACAGATACGCAGTATTTT
d_gene: TRBD1
len: 14
v_gene: TRBV6-6
abundance: .
j_gene: TRBJ2-3

CDR3aa: CASSYRGSGANVLTF
CDR3nt: TGTGCCAGCAGTTACCGGGGCTCTGGGGCCAACGTCCTGACTTTC
d_gene: .
len: 15
v_gene: TRBV6-6
abundance: .
j_gene: TRBJ2-6

CDR3aa: CASSYSWTSFDNEQFF
CDR3nt: TGTGCCAGCAGTTACTCGTGGACTAGCTTCGACAATGAGCAGTTCTTC
d_gene: TRBD2
len: 16
v_gene: TRBV6-5
abundance: .
j_gene: TRBJ2-1

CDR3aa: CASSADRVEWERTEAFF
CDR3nt: TGTGCCAGTAGTGCCGACAGGGTAGAATGGGAGAGAACTGAAGCTTTCTTT
d_gene: TRBD1
len: 17
v_gene: TRBV19
abundance: .
j_gene: TRBJ1-1

CDR3aa: CVWSEDYSTSTDTQYF
CDR3nt: TGTGTCTGGAGCGAGGACTATTCTACTAGCACAGATACGCAGTATTTT
d_gene: .
len: 16
v_gene: TRBV30
abundance: once
j_gene: TRBJ2-3

CDR3aa: CASSLLGRGANVLTF
CDR3nt: TGTGCCAGCAGCTTACTAGGGAGGGGGGCCAACGTCCTGACTTTC
d_gene: .
len: 15
v_gene: TRBV5-4
abundance: .
j_gene: TRBJ2-6

CDR3aa: CASSPNRGDHPYEQYF
CDR3nt: TGTGCCAGCAGCCCCAATCGGGGGGACCACCCCTACGAGCAGTACTTC
d_gene: TRBD2
len: 16
v_gene: TRBV7-2
abundance: .
j_gene: TRBJ2-7

CDR3aa: CASSLGGGESTDTQYF
CDR3nt: TGTGCCAGCAGCTTAGGGGGCGGGGAGAGCACAGATACGCAGTATTTT
d_gene: .
len: 16
v_gene: TRBV11-3
abundance: .
j_gene: TRBJ2-3

CDR3aa: CASSKECSGKTYEQYF
CDR3nt: TGTGCCAGCAGCAAAGAGTGTAGCGGGAAAACCTACGAGCAGTACTTC
d_gene: .
len: 16
v_gene: TRBV21-1
abundance: few
j_gene: TRBJ2-7